This T cell receptor (beta chain) was obtained from a study of T cells in Graves' hyperthyroidism and ophthalmopathy. General study points: Most expanded thyroid clonotypes above 0.001 recurred in blood.

With regard to this clonotype: The antigen remains unidentified.

Exclusion of patients followed from uncontrolled infection, other autoimmune disease, pregnancy or lactation. From RNA transcripts, TCR beta CDR3 regions were amplified. With the HTBI primer set, the TCR CDR3 went through a first round of RT-PCR. TCRdb reprocessed the multiplex PCR reads via MiXCR and lists one record per CDR3 protein. The table records 450,000 to 700,000 distinct CDR3 sequences, under 60% of them present only once. The germline V gene encodes CDR1 LGHNT and CDR2 FRNRAP. V was cut by 3 bases and J by 2 bases, with 5 bases left in between. This CDR3 is 13 amino acids long. The chain couples TRBV12-5 to TRBJ1-3; D ambiguous. The sequence derives from an adult woman with Graves' disease, either hyperthyroidism or ophthalmopathy (not recorded which). The sequenced material came from peripheral blood or thyroid tissue (not recorded which). Here the CDR3 reads CASGFGPGNTIYF. The CDR3 region has the DNA TGTGCTAGTGGTTTCGGTCCTGGAAACACCATATATTTT.